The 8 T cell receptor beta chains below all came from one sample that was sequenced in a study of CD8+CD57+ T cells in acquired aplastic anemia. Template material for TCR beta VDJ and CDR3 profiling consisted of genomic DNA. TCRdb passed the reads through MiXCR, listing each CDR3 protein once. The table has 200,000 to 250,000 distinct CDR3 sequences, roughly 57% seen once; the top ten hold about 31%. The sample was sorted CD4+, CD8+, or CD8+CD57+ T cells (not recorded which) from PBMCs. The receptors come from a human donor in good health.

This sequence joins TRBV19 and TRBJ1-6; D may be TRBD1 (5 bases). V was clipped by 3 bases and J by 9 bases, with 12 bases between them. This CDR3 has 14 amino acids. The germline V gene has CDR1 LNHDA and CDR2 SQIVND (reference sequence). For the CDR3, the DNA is TGTGCCAGTAGTATCCCGCAGGGACGTTCACCCCTCCACTTT. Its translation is CASSIPQGRSPLHF.

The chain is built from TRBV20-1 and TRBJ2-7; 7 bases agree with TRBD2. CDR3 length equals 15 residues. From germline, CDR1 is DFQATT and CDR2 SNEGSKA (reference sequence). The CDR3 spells CSASPYGGSSYEQYF. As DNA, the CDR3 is TGCAGCGCCTCCCCATACGGGGGGAGCTCCTACGAGCAGTACTTC.

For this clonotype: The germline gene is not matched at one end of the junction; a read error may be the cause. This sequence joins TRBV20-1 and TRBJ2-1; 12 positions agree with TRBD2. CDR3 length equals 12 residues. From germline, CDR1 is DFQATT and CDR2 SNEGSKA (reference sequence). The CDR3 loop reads CSSSGGVGEQLF. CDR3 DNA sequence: TGCAGCTCTAGCGGGGGGGTCGGTGAGCAGCTCTTC.

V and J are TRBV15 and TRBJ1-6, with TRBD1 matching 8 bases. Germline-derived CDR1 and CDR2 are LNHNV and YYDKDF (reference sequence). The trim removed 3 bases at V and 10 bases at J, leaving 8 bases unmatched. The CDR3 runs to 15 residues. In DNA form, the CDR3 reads TGTGCCACCAGCAGCTCGACAGGGGTGGACTCACCCCTCCACTTT. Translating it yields CATSSSTGVDSPLHF.

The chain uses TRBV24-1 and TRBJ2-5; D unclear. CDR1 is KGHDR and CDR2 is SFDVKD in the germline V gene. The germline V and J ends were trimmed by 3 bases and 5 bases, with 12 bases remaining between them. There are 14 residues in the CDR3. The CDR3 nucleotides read TGTGCCACCAGTGATCCCTCTCGGATCGAGACCCAGTACTTC. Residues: CATSDPSRIETQYF.

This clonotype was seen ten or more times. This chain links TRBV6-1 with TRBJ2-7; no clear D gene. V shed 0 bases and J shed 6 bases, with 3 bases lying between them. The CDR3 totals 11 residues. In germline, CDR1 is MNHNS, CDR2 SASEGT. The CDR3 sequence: CASSEALEQYF. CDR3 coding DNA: TGTGCCAGCAGTGAAGCGCTCGAGCAGTACTTC.

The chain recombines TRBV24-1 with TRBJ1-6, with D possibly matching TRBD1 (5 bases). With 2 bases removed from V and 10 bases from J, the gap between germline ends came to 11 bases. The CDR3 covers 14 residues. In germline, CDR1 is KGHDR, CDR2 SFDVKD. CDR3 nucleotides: TGTGCCACCAGTGATTCTCGGACACTCTCACCCCTCCACTTT. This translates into CATSDSRTLSPLHF.

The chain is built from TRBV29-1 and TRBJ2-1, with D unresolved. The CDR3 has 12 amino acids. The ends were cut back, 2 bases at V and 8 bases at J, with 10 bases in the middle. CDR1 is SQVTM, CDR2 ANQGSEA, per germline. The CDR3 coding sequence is TGCAGCGTTGAATGGGTGGGCGATGAGCAGTTCTTC. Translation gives CSVEWVGDEQFF.